This TCR beta chain was captured by sequencing in a study of memory CD4+ T cells and cytomegalovirus serostatus. V lost 4 bases to trimming and J lost 3 bases, with 9 bases between them. The length of the CDR3 is 13 residues. CDR1 and CDR2 from the germline V gene are MNHNY and SVGAGI (reference sequence). Only in-frame clones appear in the TCRdb table, and some are missing; sequencing was by immunoSEQ multiplex PCR. The sample contains 45,000 to 70,000 clones, approximately 86% of which appear only once. The sort gate was single viable CD3+CD4+CD8-CD45RO+ cells for memory CD4+ T cells. The specimen was memory CD4+ T cells from blood. This rearrangement joins TRBV6-6 to TRBJ2-5, with D perhaps given as TRBD1 or TRBD2 (5 bases each). The TCR comes from an adult in good health and CMV-seronegative. Some clones in this sample may be carry-over from other donors' samples. CDR3 coding DNA: TGTGCCAGCAGTTCCGGGGCTAAAGAGACCCAGTACTTC. It is translated as CASSSGAKETQYF.